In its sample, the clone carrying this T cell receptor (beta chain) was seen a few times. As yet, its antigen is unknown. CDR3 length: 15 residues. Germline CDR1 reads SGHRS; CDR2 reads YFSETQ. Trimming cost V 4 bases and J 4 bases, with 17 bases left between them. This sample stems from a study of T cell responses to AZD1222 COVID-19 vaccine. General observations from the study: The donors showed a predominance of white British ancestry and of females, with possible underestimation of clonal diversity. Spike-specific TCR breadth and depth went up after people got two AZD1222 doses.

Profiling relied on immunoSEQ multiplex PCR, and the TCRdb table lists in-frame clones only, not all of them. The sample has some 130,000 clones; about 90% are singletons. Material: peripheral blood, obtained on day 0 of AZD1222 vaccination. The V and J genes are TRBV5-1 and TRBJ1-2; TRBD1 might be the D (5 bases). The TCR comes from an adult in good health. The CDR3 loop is CASSPRTIDSYGYTF. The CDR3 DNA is TGCGCCAGCAGCCCGCGGACAATCGACTCCTATGGCTACACCTTC.